These 2 T cell receptor beta chains were sequenced from one sample in a study of regulatory T cells in long-lasting Graves disease. Stated time point: newly diagnosed GD, antithyroid drugs for less than 3 months. TCR sequences were obtained from RNA taken from PBMCs. CDR3 regions were amplified by Arm-PCR using iRepertoire HTBI primers to build TCR beta libraries. TCRdb re-called the multiplex PCR reads with MiXCR, one entry per CDR3 protein. Of under 800,000 distinct CDR3 sequences in the sample, roughly 16% were seen once. This same sample was also part of a study on T cells in Graves' hyperthyroidism and ophthalmopathy.

The sample was peripheral blood mononuclear cells (PBMCs), taken at new diagnosis, from a patient treated with antithyroid drugs. These receptors all come from a woman in her thirties with Graves disease.

The chain combines TRBV20-1 with TRBJ2-5; D not resolved. This CDR3 region has 15 residues. Trimming took 5 bases from V and 1 from J, leaving 17 bases between them. In germline, CDR1 is DFQATT, CDR2 SNEGSKA (reference sequence). CDR3 nucleotides: TGCAGTGCTTGGAGACGACTGCATACCCAAGAGACCCAGTACTTC. Translating gives CSAWRRLHTQETQYF.

The V and J genes are TRBV29-1 and TRBJ2-7; perhaps D is TRBD1 or TRBD2 (5 bases each). Between the trimmed V and J ends, which lost 6 bases and 2 bases, there was a span of 20 bases. The CDR3 runs 15 residues. Germline CDR1 reads SQVTM; CDR2 reads ANQGSEA. CDR3 sequence: CSVKHPGRGTYEQYF. The CDR3 coding sequence is TGCAGCGTCAAACATCCGGGACGGGGAACCTACGAGCAGTACTTC.